These 2 T cell receptor beta chains were all obtained from the same sample, sequenced in a study of shared clonotypes between healthy human individuals. The assay was immunoSEQ multiplex PCR, and TCRdb's table has in-frame clones only and misses some. This sample has about 1.4 million clones, with 96% found just once. Sequencing was carried out using naive CD4+ T cells sorted from blood. The sample's subset: CD45RA+ positively selected. The source is a man younger than 40 in good health.

V and J are TRBV28 and TRBJ2-7, with 10 nucleotides matching TRBD1. The germline V gene has CDR1 MDHEN and CDR2 SYDVKM. This CDR3 is built from 16 residues. The V and J ends lost 5 bases and 2 bases, in that order; junction bases with no gene match: 9. CDR3 nucleotide sequence: TGTGCCAGCAGTCCGGGGACAGGGGTGATGACCTACGAGCAGTACTTC. Amino acids: CASSPGTGVMTYEQYF. The entire variable domain, with the rest obtained from reference TRBV28 and TRBJ2-7, is as follows: DVKVTQSSRYLVKRTGEKVFLECVQDMDHENMFWYRQDPGLGLRLIYFSYDVKMKEKGDIPEGYSVSREKKERFSLILESASTNQTSMYLCASSPGTGVMTYEQYFGPGTRLTVT.

The rearrangement joins TRBV18 to TRBJ2-3, with a tentative D call TRBD1 (5 bases). This CDR3 contains 14 residues. The V and J ends lost 2 bases and 6 bases respectively, with 12 bases between them. Germline CDR1 KGHSH, CDR2 LQKENI. CDR3 nucleotide sequence: TGTGCCAGCTCACCAGGGGCCGCGACCGATACGCAGTATTTT. It translates to CASSPGAATDTQYF.